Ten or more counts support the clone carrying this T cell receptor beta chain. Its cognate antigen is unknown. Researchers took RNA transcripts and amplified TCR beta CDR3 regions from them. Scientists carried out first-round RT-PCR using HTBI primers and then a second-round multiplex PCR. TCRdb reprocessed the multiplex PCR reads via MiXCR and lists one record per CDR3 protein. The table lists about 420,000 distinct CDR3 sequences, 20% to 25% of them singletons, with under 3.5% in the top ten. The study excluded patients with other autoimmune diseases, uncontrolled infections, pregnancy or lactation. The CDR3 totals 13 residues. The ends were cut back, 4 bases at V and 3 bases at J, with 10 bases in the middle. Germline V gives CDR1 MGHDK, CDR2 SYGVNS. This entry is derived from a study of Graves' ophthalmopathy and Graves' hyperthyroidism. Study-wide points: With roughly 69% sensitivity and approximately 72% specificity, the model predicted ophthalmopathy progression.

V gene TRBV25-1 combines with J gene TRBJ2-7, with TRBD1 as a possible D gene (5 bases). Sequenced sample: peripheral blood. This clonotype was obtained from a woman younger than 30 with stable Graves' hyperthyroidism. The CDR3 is CASSVGAGYEQYF. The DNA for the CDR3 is TGTGCCAGCAGTGTTGGGGCTGGCTACGAGCAGTACTTC.